This entry is about one TCR beta chain. The CDR3 sequence is 16 residues long. This entry is derived from a study of T cells expressing NK-cell markers. Study details: The TCR beta repertoires originated in sorted CD3+CD56+NKG2C+, CD3+CD56+NKG2C- and CD3+CD56-NKG2C+ T cells.

Following a re-call of the 5' RACE reads, TCRdb has one entry per CDR3 protein and lacks DNA. The table lists roughly 430,000 distinct CDR3 sequences, with about 7.3% in the top ten. The sequenced material came from blood T cells: a sorted CD56 or NKG2C T cell subset, CD4+ or CD8+ T cells, or bulk PBMC T cells (not recorded which). The genes are TRBV12-3 or TRBV12-4 and TRBJ2-1; with no DNA, the TCRdb D assignment of TRBD2 cannot be verified. The clonotype was recovered from a woman aged 18 to 75 in good health. The CDR3 is CASSTLAASSYNEQFF.